Detailed here is one T cell receptor beta chain. Original handling: Nucleated cell number was recorded as an estimate derived from reference gene primer amplification. Method: immunoSEQ multiplex PCR; TCRdb's copy keeps in-frame clones and lacks some. Clone size and V and J calls were adopted from that table, with D and trimming inferred from the DNA. The repertoire has roughly 200,000 clones, more than 70% of them found once; the top ten carry around 2.8%. This record comes from a study of blood T cell repertoires in COVID-19. Whole-study context: Researchers got acute and convalescent COVID-19 samples from the United States, Italy and Spain. Sources were T cells, B-cell-depleted T cells, or PBMCs; the material itself was cDNA or gDNA.

The germline CDR1 and CDR2 sequences are MNHEY and SMNVEV (reference sequence). The CDR3 runs 15 residues. V shed 2 bases, J shed 8 bases, and the junction held 10 bases outside the gene matches. The sample consisted of peripheral blood. V usage is TRBV27 and J usage is TRBJ2-3; 7 bases agree with TRBD2. The receptor comes from a woman of 80 years or more with active or convalescent COVID-19. As DNA, the CDR3 is TGTGCCAGCAGTTTAGAAGCGGGGTCCGGCGGTACGCAGTATTTT. Translation gives CASSLEAGSGGTQYF.